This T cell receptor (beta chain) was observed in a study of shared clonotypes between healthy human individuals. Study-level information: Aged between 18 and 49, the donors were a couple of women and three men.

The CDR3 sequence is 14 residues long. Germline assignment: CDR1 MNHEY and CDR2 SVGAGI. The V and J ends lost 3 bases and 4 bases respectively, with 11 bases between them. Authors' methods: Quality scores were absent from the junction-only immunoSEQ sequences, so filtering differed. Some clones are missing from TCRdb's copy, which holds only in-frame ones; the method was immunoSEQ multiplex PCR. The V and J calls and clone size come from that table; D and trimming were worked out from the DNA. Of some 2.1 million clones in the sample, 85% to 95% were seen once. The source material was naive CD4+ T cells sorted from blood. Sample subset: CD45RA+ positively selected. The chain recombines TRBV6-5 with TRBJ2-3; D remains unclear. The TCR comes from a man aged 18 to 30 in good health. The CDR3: CASSYWYTADTQYF. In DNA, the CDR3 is TGTGCCAGCAGTTATTGGTACACTGCAGATACGCAGTATTTT.